This T cell receptor beta chain was profiled in a study of T cells in women clearing cervical HPV infection. The CDR3 is 13 amino acids. J gave up 6 bases and V 3 bases, and 2 bases lay outside the gene matches. TCRdb keeps only in-frame clones here, not all; method: immunoSEQ multiplex PCR. This sample's table reports 42,000 or so clones. Details on this clone: As yet, its antigen is unknown. The read falls 3 residues short of the CDR3 end, and the missing part is taken from the germline J gene.

Study-wide findings and caveats: Unknown T-cell numbers per sample may underlie the richness differences.

The chain joins TRBV12-3 or TRBV12-4 to TRBJ1-2; 9 bases map to TRBD1. Sequencing input: blood buffy coat. This receptor was obtained from a woman aged 18 to 75 with a cervical HPV16 infection that either progressed to CIN3+ or cleared (not recorded which). This CDR3 is CASSFGQGNGYTF. The CDR3 bases that were read are TGTGCCAGCAGTTTCGGACAGGGGAATGGC.